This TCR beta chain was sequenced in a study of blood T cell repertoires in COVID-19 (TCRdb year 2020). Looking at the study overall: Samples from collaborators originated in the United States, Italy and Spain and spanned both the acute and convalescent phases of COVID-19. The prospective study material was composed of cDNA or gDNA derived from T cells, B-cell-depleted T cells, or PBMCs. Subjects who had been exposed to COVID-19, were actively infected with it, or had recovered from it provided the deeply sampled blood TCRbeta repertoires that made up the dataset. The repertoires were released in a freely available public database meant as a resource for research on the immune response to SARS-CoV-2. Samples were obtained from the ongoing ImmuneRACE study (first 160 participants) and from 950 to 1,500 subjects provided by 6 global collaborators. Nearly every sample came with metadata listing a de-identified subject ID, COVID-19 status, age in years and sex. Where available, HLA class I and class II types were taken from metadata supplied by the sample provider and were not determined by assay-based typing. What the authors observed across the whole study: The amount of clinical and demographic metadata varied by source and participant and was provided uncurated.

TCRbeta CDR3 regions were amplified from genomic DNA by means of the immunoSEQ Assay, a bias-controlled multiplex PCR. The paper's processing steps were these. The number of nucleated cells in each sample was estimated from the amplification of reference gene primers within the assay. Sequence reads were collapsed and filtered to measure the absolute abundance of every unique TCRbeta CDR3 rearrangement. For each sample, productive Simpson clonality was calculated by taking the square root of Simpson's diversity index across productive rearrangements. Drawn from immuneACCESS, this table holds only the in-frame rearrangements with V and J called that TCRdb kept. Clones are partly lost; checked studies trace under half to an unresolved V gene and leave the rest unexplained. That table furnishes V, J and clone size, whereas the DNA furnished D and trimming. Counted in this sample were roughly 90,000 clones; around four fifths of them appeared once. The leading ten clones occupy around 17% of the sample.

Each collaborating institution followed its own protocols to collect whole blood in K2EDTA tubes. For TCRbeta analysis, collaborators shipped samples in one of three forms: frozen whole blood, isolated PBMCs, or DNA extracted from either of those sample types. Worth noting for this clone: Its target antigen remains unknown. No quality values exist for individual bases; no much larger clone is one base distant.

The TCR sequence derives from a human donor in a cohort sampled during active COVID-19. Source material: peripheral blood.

The DNA sequence reads TGTGCCAGCAGTTACGCCAGACTGTCGACTTACGAGCAGTACTTC. It translates to CASSYARLSTYEQYF. Recombination joined TRBV6-6 with TRBJ2-7; a confident D gene designation cannot be given. The CDR1 and CDR2 encoded by the germline V gene (reference sequence) are MNHNY and SVGAGI. CDR3 length: 15 amino acids, cysteine to phenylalanine. Only the CDR3 portion is preserved as DNA: 45 bases, with reading frame beginning at the first base. V and J are truncated by 2 bases and 4 bases respectively, leaving an intervening sequence of 15 bases.